The clone carrying this T cell receptor beta chain was observed a few times. Antigen: not known. Quantitative 5'-RACE with molecular barcodes generated TCR beta libraries. TCRdb ran MiXCR on the 5' RACE reads and lists one entry per CDR3 protein. The table includes 300,000 to 400,000 distinct CDR3 sequences, around 15% detected once. The entry originates in a study of CD8 T cells in ankylosing spondylitis. Study-wide results and limits: There was a TCR beta motif, made of fewer than 10 highly homologous variants, that appeared characteristic of ankylosing spondylitis blood.

This clonotype was obtained from a male donor with ankylosing spondylitis or in good health (not recorded which). Source material: blood, either unsorted or a sorted T cell fraction (not recorded which).

CDR3 loop: CASSRSPDRQETQYF. CDR3 coding DNA: TGCGCCAGCAGCCGATCCCCGGACAGACAAGAGACCCAGTACTTC. This chain joins TRBV4-1 and TRBJ2-5; TRBD1 is a possible D gene (6 bases). The germline gives CDR1 MGHRA, CDR2 YSYEKL. The CDR3 is 15 residues long. Trimming took 4 bases from V and 2 from J, leaving 14 bases between them.